This TCR beta chain was identified during a study of cytomegalovirus exposure and HLA in healthy donors. 60 Vbeta and 13 Jbeta primers were used in PCR. TCRdb keeps only in-frame clones here, not all; method: immunoSEQ multiplex PCR. This table holds 150,000 to 200,000 clones, around 78% found once. In germline, CDR1 is SGHDT, CDR2 YYEEEE. The CDR3 sequence is 16 residues long. V gave up 2 bases and J gave up 5 bases; unmatched junction bases: 6. V and J are TRBV5-6 and TRBJ2-4, with 11 bases fitting TRBD1. This clonotype was sampled from a woman in her forties in good health and CMV-seronegative. The specimen sequenced was PBMCs. The CDR3 sequence: CASSFLGQGAENIQYF. Written as DNA, the CDR3 is TGTGCCAGCAGCTTCCTCGGACAGGGGGCAGAAAACATTCAGTACTTC. Complete variable domain (other parts from reference TRBV5-6 and TRBJ2-4): DAGVTQSPTHLIKTRGQQVTLRCSPKSGHDTVSWYQQALGQGPQFIFQYYEEEERQRGNFPDRFSGHQFPNYSSELNVNALLLGDSALYLCASSFLGQGAENIQYFGAGTRLSVL.